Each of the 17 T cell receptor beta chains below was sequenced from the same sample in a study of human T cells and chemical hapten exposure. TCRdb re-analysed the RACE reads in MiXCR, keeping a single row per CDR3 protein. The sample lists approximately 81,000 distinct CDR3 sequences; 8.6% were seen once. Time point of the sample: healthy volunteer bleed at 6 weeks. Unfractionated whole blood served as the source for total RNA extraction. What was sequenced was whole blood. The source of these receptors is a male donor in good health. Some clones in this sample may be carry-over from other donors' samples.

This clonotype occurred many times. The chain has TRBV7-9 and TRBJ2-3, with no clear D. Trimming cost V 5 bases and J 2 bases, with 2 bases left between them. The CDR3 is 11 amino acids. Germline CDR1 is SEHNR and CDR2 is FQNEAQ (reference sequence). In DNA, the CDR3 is TGTGCCAGCAGCGACACAGATACGCAGTATTTT. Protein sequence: CASSDTDTQYF.

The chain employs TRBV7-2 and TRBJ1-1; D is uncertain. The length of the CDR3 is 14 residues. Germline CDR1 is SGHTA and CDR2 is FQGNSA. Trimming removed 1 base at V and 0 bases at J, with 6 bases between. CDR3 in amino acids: CASSLVKMNTEAFF. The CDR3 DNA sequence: TGTGCCAGCAGCTTAGTTAAGATGAACACTGAAGCTTTCTTT. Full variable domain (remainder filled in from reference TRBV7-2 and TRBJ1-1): GAGVSQSPSNKVTEKGKDVELRCDPISGHTALYWYRQSLGQGLEFLIYFQGNSAPDKSGLPSDRFSAERTGGSVSTLTIQRTQQEDSAVYLCASSLVKMNTEAFFGQGTRLTVV.

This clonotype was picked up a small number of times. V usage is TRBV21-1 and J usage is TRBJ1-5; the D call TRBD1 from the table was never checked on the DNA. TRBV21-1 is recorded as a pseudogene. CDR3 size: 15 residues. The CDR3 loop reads CASRPRRQNNQPQHF. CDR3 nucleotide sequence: TGTGCCAGCAGGCCCCGGAGACAGAATAATCAGCCCCAGCATTTT.

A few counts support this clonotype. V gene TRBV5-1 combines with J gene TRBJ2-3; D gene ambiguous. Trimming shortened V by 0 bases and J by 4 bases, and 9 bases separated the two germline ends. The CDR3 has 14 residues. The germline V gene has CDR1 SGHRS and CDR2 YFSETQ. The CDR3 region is CASSLAVGPDTQYF. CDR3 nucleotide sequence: TGCGCCAGCAGCTTGGCCGTAGGGCCAGATACGCAGTATTTT.

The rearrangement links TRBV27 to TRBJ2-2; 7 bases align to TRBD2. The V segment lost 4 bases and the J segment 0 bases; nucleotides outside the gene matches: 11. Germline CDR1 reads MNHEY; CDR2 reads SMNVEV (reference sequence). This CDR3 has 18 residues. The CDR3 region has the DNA TGTGCCAGCAGTTACCCGAGGAGCGGGGTCTCGAACACCGGGGAGCTGTTTTTT. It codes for CASSYPRSGVSNTGELFF.

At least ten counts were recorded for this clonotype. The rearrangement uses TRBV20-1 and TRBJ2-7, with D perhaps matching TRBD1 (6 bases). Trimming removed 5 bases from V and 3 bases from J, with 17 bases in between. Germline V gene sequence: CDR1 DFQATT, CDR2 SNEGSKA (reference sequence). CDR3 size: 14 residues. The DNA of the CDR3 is TGCAGTGCTGACAGGACAGCAGGCGGCTACGAGCAGTACTTC. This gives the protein CSADRTAGGYEQYF.

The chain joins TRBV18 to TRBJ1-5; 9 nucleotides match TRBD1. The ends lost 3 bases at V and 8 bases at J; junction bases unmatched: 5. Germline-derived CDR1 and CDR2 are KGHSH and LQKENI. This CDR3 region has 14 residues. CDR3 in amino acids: CASSPGQGNEPQHF. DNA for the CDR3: TGTGCCAGCTCACCGGGACAGGGAAACGAGCCCCAGCATTTT.

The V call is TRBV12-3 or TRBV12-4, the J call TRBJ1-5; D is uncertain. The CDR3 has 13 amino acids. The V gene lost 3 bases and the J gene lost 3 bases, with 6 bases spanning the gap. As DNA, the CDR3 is TGTGCCAGCAGTTTTCCCCCCAATCAGCCCCAGCATTTT. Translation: CASSFPPNQPQHF.

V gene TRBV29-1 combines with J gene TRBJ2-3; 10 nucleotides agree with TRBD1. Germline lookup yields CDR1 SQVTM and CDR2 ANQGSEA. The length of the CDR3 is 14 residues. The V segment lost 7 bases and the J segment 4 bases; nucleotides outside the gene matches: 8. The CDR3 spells CSALTGGAADTQYF. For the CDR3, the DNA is TGCAGCGCCCTGACAGGGGGCGCGGCAGATACGCAGTATTTT.

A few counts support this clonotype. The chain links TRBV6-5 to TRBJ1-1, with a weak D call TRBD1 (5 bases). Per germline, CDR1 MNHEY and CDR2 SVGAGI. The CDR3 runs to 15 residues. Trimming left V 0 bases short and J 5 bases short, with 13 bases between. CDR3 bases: TGTGCCAGCAGTTACTCCATAATGAGGGGTACTGAAGCTTTCTTT. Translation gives CASSYSIMRGTEAFF.

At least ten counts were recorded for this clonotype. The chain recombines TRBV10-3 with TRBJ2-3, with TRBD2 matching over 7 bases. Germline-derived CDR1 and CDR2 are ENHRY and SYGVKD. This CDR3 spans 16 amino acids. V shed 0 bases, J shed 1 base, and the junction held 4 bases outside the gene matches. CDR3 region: CAISESVAGGTDTQYF. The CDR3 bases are TGTGCCATCAGTGAGTCCGTTGCGGGAGGCACAGATACGCAGTATTTT.

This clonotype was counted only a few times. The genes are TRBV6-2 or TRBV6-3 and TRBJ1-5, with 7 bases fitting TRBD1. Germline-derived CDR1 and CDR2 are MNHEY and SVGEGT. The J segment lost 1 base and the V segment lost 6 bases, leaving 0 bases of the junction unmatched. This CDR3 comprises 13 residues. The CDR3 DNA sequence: TGTGCCAGCAGGGGACAGAGCAATCAGCCCCAGCATTTT. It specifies CASRGQSNQPQHF.

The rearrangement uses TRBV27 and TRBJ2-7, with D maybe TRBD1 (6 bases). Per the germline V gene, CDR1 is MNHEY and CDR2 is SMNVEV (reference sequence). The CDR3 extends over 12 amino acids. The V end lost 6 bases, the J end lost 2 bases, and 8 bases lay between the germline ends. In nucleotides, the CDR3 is TGTGCCAGCAGAGGGACACCCTACGAGCAGTACTTC. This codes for CASRGTPYEQYF.

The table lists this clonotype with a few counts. Here the CDR3 reads CASSQGGVYEQYF. The CDR3 region has the DNA TGTGCCAGCAGCCAAGGCGGAGTCTACGAGCAGTACTTC. The rearrangement joins TRBV3-1 to TRBJ2-7, with D hard to call. Looked up from germline, CDR1 is LGHDT and CDR2 is YNNKEL (reference sequence). The V and J ends lost 1 base and 3 bases respectively, with 7 bases between them. This CDR3 spans 13 amino acids.

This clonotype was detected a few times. This CDR3 reads CASSTRMGQGGGEQYF. DNA for the CDR3: TGTGCCAGCAGTACACGAATGGGACAGGGCGGAGGCGAGCAGTACTTC. The rearrangement joins TRBV27 to TRBJ2-7, with 9 bases identical to TRBD1. The CDR3 is 16 amino acids. The V gene end was trimmed by 5 bases and the J gene end by 6 bases; junction bases not matched to a gene: 14. CDR1 and CDR2 (germline): MNHEY, SMNVEV (reference sequence).

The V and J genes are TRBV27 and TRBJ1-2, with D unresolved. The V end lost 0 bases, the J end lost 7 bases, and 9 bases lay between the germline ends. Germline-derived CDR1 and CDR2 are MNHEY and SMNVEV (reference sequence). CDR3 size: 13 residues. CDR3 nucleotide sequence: TGTGCCAGCAGTTTATCCTCGATTTCTGGCTACACCTTC. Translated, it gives CASSLSSISGYTF.

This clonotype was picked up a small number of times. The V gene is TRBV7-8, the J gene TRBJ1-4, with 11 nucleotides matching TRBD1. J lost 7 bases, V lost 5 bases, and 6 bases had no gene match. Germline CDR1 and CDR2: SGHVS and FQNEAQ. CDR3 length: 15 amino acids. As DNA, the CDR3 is TGTGCCAGCAGCCCAAGGACAGGGGGCCTTGAAAAACTGTTTTTT. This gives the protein CASSPRTGGLEKLFF.